This T cell receptor beta chain stems from a study of blood T cell repertoires in COVID-19. CDR3 length: 13 amino acids. V was cut by 6 bases and J by 2 bases, with 10 bases left in between. Libraries were prepared by immunoSEQ multiplex PCR; TCRdb keeps only in-frame clonotypes and omits some of them. In the table there are some 200,000 clones, roughly 80% of which are singletons. Sequenced material: peripheral blood. This chain joins TRBV12-3 or TRBV12-4 and TRBJ1-1; D ambiguous. The receptor was isolated from a man aged 55 to 70 with COVID-19, enrolled during active disease. CDR3 in amino acids: CASRSRLNTEAFF. CDR3 nucleotide sequence: TGTGCCAGCAGGTCGCGCCTTAACACTGAAGCTTTCTTT.